This T cell receptor beta chain emerged from a study of T cells after yellow fever vaccination. Study details: The SMART-Seq v4 Ultra Low Input method served to prepare the low-cell-number fractions. Overall study results and limits: The secondary response was weaker but peaked faster, day 5 versus 15. Reappearance after the booster was observed for most primary-vaccination clones (roughly 97% CD4, about 90% CD8).

From the 5' RACE reads, TCRdb called clonotypes with MiXCR, one entry per CDR3 protein. Here the sample spans some 340,000 distinct CDR3 sequences, around a tenth being singletons. This clonotype was seen a handful of times. Its antigen is as yet unknown. The sequence was collected from a man aged 18 to 30 who received the YFV17D yellow fever vaccine. The sample in question was CD4+ T cells sorted from PBMCs, obtained 45 days after the yellow fever booster vaccination.

CDR3 residues: CASSLNEMDPAQHF. The CDR3 DNA reads TGTGCCAGCAGTTTAAACGAGATGGATCCGGCCCAGCATTTT. The chain employs TRBV12-3 or TRBV12-4 and TRBJ1-5; D remains unclear. Trimming removed 2 bases at V and 11 bases at J, with 16 bases between. The CDR3 is made up of 14 amino acids.